The following is a T cell receptor (beta chain) sequence with its context. The specificity of this receptor is unknown. Nothing much larger sits one base from this clone, and base qualities are not available. This record belongs to a study of blood T cell repertoires in COVID-19 (dated by TCRdb to 2020 to 2021). Regarding the study in general: Samples covering the acute and convalescent phases of COVID-19 were provided by collaborators in the United States, Italy and Spain. The dataset comprised deeply sampled blood TCRbeta repertoires from subjects exposed to, actively infected with, or recovered from COVID-19. The prospective study material was composed of cDNA or gDNA derived from T cells, B-cell-depleted T cells, or PBMCs. HLA class I and class II types, where available, came from metadata supplied by the sample provider rather than from assay-based typing. A de-identified subject ID, COVID-19 status, age in years and sex were almost always included in the sample metadata. The repertoires were released in a freely available public database intended as a resource for research on the immune response to SARS-CoV-2. The samples were drawn from the first 160 participants of the ongoing ImmuneRACE study and from over a thousand subjects provided by 6 global collaborators.

TCRbeta CDR3 regions were amplified from genomic DNA by means of the immunoSEQ Assay, a bias-controlled multiplex PCR. The original pipeline was this. The number of nucleated cells in each sample was estimated by amplification of reference gene primers within the assay. Sequence reads were collapsed and filtered to measure the absolute abundance of every unique TCRbeta CDR3 rearrangement. For each sample, productive Simpson clonality was calculated as the square root of Simpson's diversity index across productive rearrangements. TCRdb provides this immuneACCESS table in a form limited to in-frame rearrangements. Some clones are lacking; in checked studies, under half of them reflect an unresolved V gene, and why the rest are absent is not known. The V and J calls and clone size come from that table; D and trimming were worked out from the DNA. The sample table contains about 130,000 clones; only one count was recorded for about 85% of them. Of the sample, approximately 5.2% falls within the top ten clones.

On the study overall, not on this receptor specifically: How much clinical and demographic metadata was included differed by source and by participant, and the metadata was provided uncurated.

In Seattle, one collaborating source enrolled patients while the infection was active and tracked those patients longitudinally over the course of disease. The collaborating institutions used their own protocols to collect whole blood in K2EDTA tubes. For TCRbeta analysis, collaborator samples were shipped as frozen whole blood, as isolated PBMCs, or as DNA extracted from either sample type. CDR3 length: 15 amino acids, cysteine to phenylalanine. Only the CDR3 DNA is retained, 45 bases long and in frame from the first base. CDR1 is given as SGHTA and CDR2 as FQGTGA, both from the germline V gene. V is reduced by 5 bases and J by 0 bases, leaving a spacing of 8 bases between them.

This chain joins TRBV7-3 to TRBJ1-6; no D segment can be confidently identified. Sequencing was done on a sample of peripheral blood. This receptor was taken from a woman in her sixties or seventies with COVID-19, enrolled during active disease. CDR3 loop: CASSPTSSYNSPLHF. The nucleotide sequence is TGTGCCAGCAGCCCCACGAGCTCCTATAATTCACCCCTCCACTTT.